Reported below is one T cell receptor (beta chain). The antigen it recognizes is unknown. Per-nucleotide qualities are absent, and no much larger clonotype sits a single base away. TCRbeta CDR3 regions were amplified from genomic DNA by means of the immunoSEQ Assay, a bias-controlled multiplex PCR. The authors processed their data as follows. The number of nucleated cells in each sample was estimated by amplification of reference gene primers within the assay. To quantify the absolute abundance of each unique TCRbeta CDR3 rearrangement, sequence reads were collapsed and filtered. For each sample, productive Simpson clonality was calculated as the square root of Simpson's diversity index over productive rearrangements. TCRdb re-hosts the immuneACCESS table, in-frame sequences only. Its copies lack some clones; in the studies checked, an unresolved V gene accounts for under half of them, and the cause for the rest is not known. The V and J calls and the clone size are those of that table, but D and trimming were determined from the DNA. The sample records 110,000 to 150,000 clones, around 85% of which are singletons. The ten largest clones take up under 9.5% of the sample.

This sample was included in a study of blood T cell repertoires in COVID-19 (dated by TCRdb to about 2020). Background on the whole study: Samples from collaborators originated in the United States, Italy and Spain and spanned both the acute and convalescent phases of COVID-19. The prospective study material was composed of cDNA or gDNA derived from T cells, B-cell-depleted T cells, or PBMCs. The dataset comprised deeply sampled blood TCRbeta repertoires from subjects exposed to, actively infected with, or recovered from COVID-19. The repertoires were made available in a free public database intended to serve as a resource for research on the immune response to SARS-CoV-2. Samples came from the ongoing ImmuneRACE study (first 160 participants) plus 1,254 subjects from 6 global collaborators. Nearly every sample came with metadata listing a de-identified subject ID, COVID-19 status, age in years and sex. HLA class I and class II types, where available, came from metadata supplied by the sample provider rather than from assay-based typing. Study-wide conclusions, independent of this receptor: Clinical and demographic metadata were provided uncurated, with the amount varying by source and participant.

The CDR3, cysteine through phenylalanine, is 16 amino acids long. Solely the CDR3 DNA is kept, with 48 bases framed from the first base. The junction shows trimming of 1 base on V and 1 base on J, plus 11 bases between the germline ends. The CDR1 and CDR2 encoded by the germline V gene are LGHNA and YSLEER. Participants in the prospective study were aged roughly 18 to 89 years, lived in over 20 United States geographic areas, and enrolled through a virtual design. In the prospective study, cohorts were assigned on the basis of participant-reported clinical history obtained from a screening survey and a study questionnaire. For ImmuneRACE Cohort 3, a participant was defined as recovered based on two consecutive negative NP/OP PCR tests, clearance by a healthcare professional, or resolution of symptoms. Each participant in the prospective study had whole blood, serum and a nasopharyngeal or oropharyngeal swab collected by mobile phlebotomists. Participants in the prospective study had the option to provide additional blood draws and questionnaires over a roughly 2-month period. Blood samples from the prospective study were shipped frozen or at room temperature prior to DNA extraction.

The sequenced sample consisted of PBMCs or T cells enriched from blood (not recorded which). The sequence links TRBV4-3 to TRBJ1-3; the best D guess is TRBD1, with 5 bases matching. The clonotype was recovered from a man between 50 and 59 years old who had recovered from COVID-19. DNA sequence: TGCGCCAGCAGCCAAGGGGCCCAGGGTTCTGGAAACACCATATATTTT. This yields the protein CASSQGAQGSGNTIYF.